The source of this TCR beta chain is a study of CD4 T cells in relation to SARS-CoV-2 and coronaviruses. The protocol was immunoSEQ multiplex PCR, while the TCRdb copy is restricted to in-frame clones and leaves out a portion. Here the sample spans tens of thousands of clones, more than 80% being singletons. The CDR3 sequence is 16 residues long. CDR1 is MNHEY and CDR2 is SVGAGI in the germline V gene. The V and J ends lost 2 bases and 4 bases respectively, with 12 bases between them. Unexposed donor CD4+ T cells date from about 2010-2019, before the COVID-19 pandemic. Source material: naive CD4+ T cells from PBMCs. Sample subset: naive CD4+ T cells isolated by negative enrichment. This clonotype was obtained from a human donor in good health. The V and J genes are TRBV6-5 and TRBJ1-6; D unresolved. CDR3 sequence reads: CASSYRDTAYNSPLHF. The CDR3 nucleotides are TGTGCCAGCAGTTACCGAGACACTGCATATAATTCACCCCTCCACTTT.